The rows below give T cell receptor beta chains drawn from one sample of a study of blood T cell repertoires in COVID-19. Libraries were prepared by immunoSEQ multiplex PCR; TCRdb keeps only in-frame clonotypes and omits some of them. The data show 220,000 or so clones, with approximately 77% seen just once and 3.6% held by the top ten. Sequencing used peripheral blood. The receptors stem from a woman of 80 years or more with acute or convalescent COVID-19. The CDR3 runs from the conserved cysteine through the conserved F or W. The D gene is left open where the match is weak. Clone sizes are given selectively: once, few, many, or a class where the clone is expanded.

CDR3 | DNA | D | J | V | size
CASSLFITGAWETQYF | TGTGCCAGCAGTTTATTTATCACAGGGGCCTGGGAGACCCAGTACTTC | TRBD1 | TRBJ2-5 | TRBV27 | once
CASTTLGTTNTGELFF | TGTGCCAGCACCACCTTGGGGACTACGAACACCGGGGAGCTGTTTTTT | TRBD2 | TRBJ2-2 | TRBV9 | -
CASSQDPTSGGPADEQFF | TGTGCCAGCAGCCAAGACCCGACTAGCGGGGGCCCGGCCGATGAGCAGTTCTTC | TRBD2 | TRBJ2-1 | TRBV3-1/TRBV3-2 | -
CASSFGQGTGELFF | TGTGCCAGCAGCTTTGGACAGGGCACCGGGGAGCTGTTTTTT | TRBD1 | TRBJ2-2 | TRBV5-5 | -
CASSSTGRDLDF | TGTGCCAGCAGTTCCACAGGCCGGGACTTGGATTTT | - | TRBJ1-3 | TRBV6-2/TRBV6-3 | once
CAIKGLTEAFF | TGTGCCATCAAGGGGCTCACTGAAGCTTTCTTT | - | TRBJ1-1 | TRBV28 | few
CASRRQGLAGYEQYF | TGTGCCAGCAGGAGACAGGGACTAGCGGGGTACGAGCAGTACTTC | TRBD2 | TRBJ2-7 | TRBV2 | -
CSATTRRVQFF | TGCAGTGCAACGACGAGGAGGGTTCAGTTTTTT | - | TRBJ1-4 | TRBV20-1 | few
CASSVRRDRGTEAFF | TGTGCCAGCAGCGTACGCCGGGACAGGGGCACTGAAGCTTTCTTT | TRBD1 | TRBJ1-1 | TRBV7-6 | few
CASSRFGSNQPQHF | TGTGCCAGCAGCCGATTTGGCAGCAATCAGCCCCAGCATTTT | - | TRBJ1-5 | TRBV27 | few
CASSRNRGGETQYF | TGTGCCAGTAGCCGAAACAGGGGCGGGGAGACCCAGTACTTC | TRBD1 | TRBJ2-5 | TRBV19 | once
CASRGGGFTTAELFF | TGTGCCAGCAGAGGCGGGGGGTTCACTACTGCGGAGCTGTTTTTT | TRBD2 | TRBJ2-2 | TRBV7-2 | -
CASSARLAGGSSYEQYF | TGTGCCAGCAGTGCCAGACTAGCGGGGGGCTCCTCCTACGAGCAGTACTTC | TRBD2 | TRBJ2-7 | TRBV6-4 | -
CASRTGGVTEAFF | TGTGCCAGCAGGACGGGGGGCGTCACTGAAGCTTTCTTT | - | TRBJ1-1 | TRBV6-5 | once
CSAGQGGEQYF | TGCAGTGCCGGACAGGGTGGCGAGCAGTACTTC | TRBD1 | TRBJ2-7 | TRBV20-1 | -
CASSPTGQASDSNQPQHF | TGTGCCAGCAGCCCGACGGGACAGGCCTCTGATAGCAATCAGCCCCAGCATTTT | TRBD1 | TRBJ1-5 | TRBV7-3 | -
CASSSGQGVYGYTF | TGTGCCAGCAGCTCGGGACAGGGAGTCTATGGCTACACCTTC | TRBD1 | TRBJ1-2 | TRBV11-3 | -
CSADTSANYGYTF | TGCAGCGCCGACACCTCAGCTAACTATGGCTACACCTTC | - | TRBJ1-2 | TRBV29-1 | once
CASSIGPRDRWNQPQHF | TGTGCCAGTAGTATCGGGCCTAGGGACAGGTGGAATCAGCCCCAGCATTTT | TRBD1 | TRBJ1-5 | TRBV19 | few
CASSLGGQSGNTIYF | TGCGCCAGCAGCTTGGGAGGGCAGTCTGGAAACACCATATATTTT | - | TRBJ1-3 | TRBV5-1 | -
CASSDLAADTDTQYF | TGTGCCAGCAGTGACCTAGCGGCGGACACAGATACGCAGTATTTT | TRBD2 | TRBJ2-3 | TRBV2 | -
CASSPGGLGEQYF | TGTGCCAGCAGTCCGGGGGGCCTGGGCGAGCAGTACTTC | - | TRBJ2-7 | TRBV6-5 | -
CATSDLWGPDQPQHF | TGTGCCACCAGTGATTTGTGGGGGCCGGATCAGCCCCAGCATTTT | - | TRBJ1-5 | TRBV24-1 | -